The subject of this entry is one T cell receptor (beta chain). Antigen specificity is unknown. The PCR used 60 Vbeta and 13 Jbeta primers. Assay used: immunoSEQ multiplex PCR; TCRdb lists only in-frame clones, some missing. The sample contains around 91,000 clones, about three quarters of which appear only once. The entry originates in a study of cytomegalovirus exposure and HLA in healthy donors. Findings of the study overall: The dataset shows that most TCR sequences were rare, while some public TCRs occurred in many donors.

The sequence was collected from a male donor in good health and CMV-seropositive. Sequencing was performed on PBMCs.

The CDR3 region is CASSAQTHNEQFF. CDR3 DNA sequence: TGTGCCAGCAGTGCGCAGACACACAATGAGCAGTTCTTC. The chain links TRBV6-4 to TRBJ2-1; D uncertain. The CDR3 has 13 amino acids. V dropped 4 bases and J dropped 5 bases, with 9 bases sitting between them. The germline V gene has CDR1 MRHNA and CDR2 SNTAGT.